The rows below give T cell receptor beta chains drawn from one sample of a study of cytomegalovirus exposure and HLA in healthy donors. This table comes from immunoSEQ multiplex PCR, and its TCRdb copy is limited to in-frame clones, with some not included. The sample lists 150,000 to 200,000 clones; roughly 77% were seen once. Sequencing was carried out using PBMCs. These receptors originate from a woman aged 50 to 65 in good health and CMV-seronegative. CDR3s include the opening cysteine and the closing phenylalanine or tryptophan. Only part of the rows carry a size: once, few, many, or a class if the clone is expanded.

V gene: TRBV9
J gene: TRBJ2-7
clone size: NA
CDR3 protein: CASSARLAGAGEQYF

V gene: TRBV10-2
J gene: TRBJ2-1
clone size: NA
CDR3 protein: CASSSIAGGPIEQFF

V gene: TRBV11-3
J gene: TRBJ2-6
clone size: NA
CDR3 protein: CASSGSGVPGANVLTF

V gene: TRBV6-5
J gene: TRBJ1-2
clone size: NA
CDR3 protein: CASSLTGENYDGYTF

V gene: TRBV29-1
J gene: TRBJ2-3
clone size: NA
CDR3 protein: CSAYRGTPDTQYF

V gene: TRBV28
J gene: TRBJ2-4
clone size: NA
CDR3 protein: CASSLEQGGNGVQYF

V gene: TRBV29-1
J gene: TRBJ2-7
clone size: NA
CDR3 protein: CSVRMVAGNYEQYF

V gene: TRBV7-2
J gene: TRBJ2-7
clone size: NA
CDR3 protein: CASTNSGTGAHEQYF

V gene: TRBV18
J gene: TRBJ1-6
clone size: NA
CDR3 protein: CASSPLPTGEDSPLHF

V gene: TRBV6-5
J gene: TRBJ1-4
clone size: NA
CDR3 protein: CASSYSGEEEKLFF

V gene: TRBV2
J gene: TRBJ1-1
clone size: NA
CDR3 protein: CASSQSVGVGEAFF

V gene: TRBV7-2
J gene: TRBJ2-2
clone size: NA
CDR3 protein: CASSLRQHTAIGELFF

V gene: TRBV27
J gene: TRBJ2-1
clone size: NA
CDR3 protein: CASSLSRDSGYYNEQFF

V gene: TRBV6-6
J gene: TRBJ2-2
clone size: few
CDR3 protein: CASSYNFDTGELFF

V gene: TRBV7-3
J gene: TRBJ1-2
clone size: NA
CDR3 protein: CASSFDPVDTAGYTF

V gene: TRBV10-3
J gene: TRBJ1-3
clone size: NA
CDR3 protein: CAINRDSGNTIYF

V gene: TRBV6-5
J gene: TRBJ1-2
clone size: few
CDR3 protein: CASAPGTAFGGYTF

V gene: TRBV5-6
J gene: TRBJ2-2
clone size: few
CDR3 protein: CASSIYPRGDGGELFF

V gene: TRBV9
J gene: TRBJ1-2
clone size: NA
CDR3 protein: CASSPRERVKGYTF

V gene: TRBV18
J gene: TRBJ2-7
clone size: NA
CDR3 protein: CASSPSTVLTYEQYF

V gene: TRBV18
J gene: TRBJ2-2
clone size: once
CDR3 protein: CASSPPGLAGGTGELFF

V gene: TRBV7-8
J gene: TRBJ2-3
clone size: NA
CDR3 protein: CASSYVRLAGGPGADTQYF

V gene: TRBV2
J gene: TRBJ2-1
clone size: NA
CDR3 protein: CASRPLGVSNEQFF

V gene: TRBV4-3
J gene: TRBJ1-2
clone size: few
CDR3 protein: CASSQERSRGAYGYTF

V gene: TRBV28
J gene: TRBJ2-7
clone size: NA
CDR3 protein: CASSFRQGLYEQYF

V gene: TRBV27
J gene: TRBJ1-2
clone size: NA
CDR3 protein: CASSALTGAGGYTF

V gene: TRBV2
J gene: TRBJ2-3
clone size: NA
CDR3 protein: CASSERQLPADTQYF

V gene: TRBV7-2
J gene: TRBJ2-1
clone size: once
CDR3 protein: CASSLTGTSGMDEQFF

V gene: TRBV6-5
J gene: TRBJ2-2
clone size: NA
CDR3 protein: CASSYNAGGHTGELFF

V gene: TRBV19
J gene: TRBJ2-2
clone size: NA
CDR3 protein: CASMGSRTGVTGELFF

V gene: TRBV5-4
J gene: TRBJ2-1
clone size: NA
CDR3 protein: CASSVDRGGTYNEQFF

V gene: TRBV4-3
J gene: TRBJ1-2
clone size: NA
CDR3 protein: CASSQETGGGYGYTF

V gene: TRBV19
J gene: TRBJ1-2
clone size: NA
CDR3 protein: CASSIVTGGNYGYTF

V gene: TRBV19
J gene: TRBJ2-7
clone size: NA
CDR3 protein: CASSRTGQSSYEQYF

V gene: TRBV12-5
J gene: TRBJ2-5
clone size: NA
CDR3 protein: CASGLVRDRVVKTQYF